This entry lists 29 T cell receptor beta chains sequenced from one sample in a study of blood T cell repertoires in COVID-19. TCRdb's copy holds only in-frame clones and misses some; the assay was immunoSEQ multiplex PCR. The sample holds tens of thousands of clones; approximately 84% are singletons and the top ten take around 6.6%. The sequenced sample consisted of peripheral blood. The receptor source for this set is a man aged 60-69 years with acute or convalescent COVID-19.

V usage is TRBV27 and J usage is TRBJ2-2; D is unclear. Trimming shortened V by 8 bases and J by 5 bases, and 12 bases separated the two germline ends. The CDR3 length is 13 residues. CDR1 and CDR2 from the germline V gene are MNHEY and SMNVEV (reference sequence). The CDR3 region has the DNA TGTGCCAGCGGATCTACGGAGACCGGGGAGCTGTTTTTT. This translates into CASGSTETGELFF.

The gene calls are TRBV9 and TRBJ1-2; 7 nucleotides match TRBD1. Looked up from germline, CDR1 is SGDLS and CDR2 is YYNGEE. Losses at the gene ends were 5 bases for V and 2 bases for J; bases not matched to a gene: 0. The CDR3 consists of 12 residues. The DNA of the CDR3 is TGTGCCAGCAGACAGGGGAACTATGGCTACACCTTC. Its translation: CASRQGNYGYTF.

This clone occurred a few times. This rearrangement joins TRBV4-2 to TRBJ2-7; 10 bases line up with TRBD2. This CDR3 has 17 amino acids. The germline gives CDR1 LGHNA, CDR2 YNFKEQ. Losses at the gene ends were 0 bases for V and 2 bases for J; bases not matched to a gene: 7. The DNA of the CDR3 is TGTGCCAGCAGCCAAGATTTTACTAGCGGGGTCCCCTACGAGCAGTACTTC. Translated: CASSQDFTSGVPYEQYF.

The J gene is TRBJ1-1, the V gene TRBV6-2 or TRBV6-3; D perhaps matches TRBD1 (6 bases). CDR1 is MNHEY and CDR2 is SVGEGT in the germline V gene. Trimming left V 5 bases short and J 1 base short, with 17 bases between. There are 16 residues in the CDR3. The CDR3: CASSDDSDRTNTEAFF. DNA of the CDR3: TGTGCCAGCAGTGACGACTCGGACAGAACGAACACTGAAGCTTTCTTT.

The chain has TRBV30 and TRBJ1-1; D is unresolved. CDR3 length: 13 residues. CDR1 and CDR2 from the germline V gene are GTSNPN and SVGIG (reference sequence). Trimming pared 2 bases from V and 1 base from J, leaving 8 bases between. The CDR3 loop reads CAWSLLGNTEAFF. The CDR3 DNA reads TGTGCCTGGAGTCTGCTAGGGAACACTGAAGCTTTCTTT. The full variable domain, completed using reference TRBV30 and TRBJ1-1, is SQTIHQWPATLVQPVGSPLSLECTVEGTSNPNLYWYRQAAGRGLQLLFYSVGIGQISSEVPQNLSASRPQDRQFILSSKKLLLSDSGFYLCAWSLLGNTEAFFGQGTRLTVV.

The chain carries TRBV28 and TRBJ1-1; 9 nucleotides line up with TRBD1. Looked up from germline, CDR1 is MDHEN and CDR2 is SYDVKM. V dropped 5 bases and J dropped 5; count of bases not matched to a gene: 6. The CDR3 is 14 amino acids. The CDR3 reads CASSTGGAGTEAFF. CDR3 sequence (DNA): TGTGCCAGCAGTACAGGGGGCGCGGGTACTGAAGCTTTCTTT.

The CDR3 protein is CASSPNRSRNHQPQHF. Written as DNA, the CDR3 is TGTGCCAGCTCACCAAACAGGTCCAGGAACCATCAGCCCCAGCATTTT. The chain combines TRBV18 with TRBJ1-5, with D perhaps TRBD1 (5 bases). CDR3 length equals 16 residues. Germline lookup yields CDR1 KGHSH and CDR2 LQKENI. Trimming removed 2 bases at V and 5 bases at J, with 16 bases between.

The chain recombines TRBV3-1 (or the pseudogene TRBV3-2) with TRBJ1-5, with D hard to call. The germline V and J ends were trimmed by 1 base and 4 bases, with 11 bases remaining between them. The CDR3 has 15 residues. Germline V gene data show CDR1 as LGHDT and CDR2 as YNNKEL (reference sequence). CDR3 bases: TGTGCCAGCAGCCAAGGGCCACAGTCTAATCAGCCCCAGCATTTT. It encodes CASSQGPQSNQPQHF.

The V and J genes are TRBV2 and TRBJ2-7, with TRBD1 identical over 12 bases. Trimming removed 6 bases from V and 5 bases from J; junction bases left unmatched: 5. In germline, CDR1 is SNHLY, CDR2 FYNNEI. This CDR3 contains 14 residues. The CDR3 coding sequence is TGTGCCAGCAGCGGGACAGGGGGCCGTCACGAGCAGTACTTC. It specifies CASSGTGGRHEQYF.

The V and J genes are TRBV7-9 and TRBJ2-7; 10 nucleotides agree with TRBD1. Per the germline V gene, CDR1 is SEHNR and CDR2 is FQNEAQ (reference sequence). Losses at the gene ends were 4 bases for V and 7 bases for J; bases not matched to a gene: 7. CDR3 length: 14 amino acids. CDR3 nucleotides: TGTGCCAGCAGCTCCGGGACAGGGGAAGGTGAGCAGTACTTC. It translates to CASSSGTGEGEQYF.

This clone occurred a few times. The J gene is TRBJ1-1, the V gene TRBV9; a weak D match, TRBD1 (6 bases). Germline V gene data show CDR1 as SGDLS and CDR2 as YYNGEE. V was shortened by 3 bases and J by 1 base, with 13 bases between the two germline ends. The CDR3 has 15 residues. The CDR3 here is CASSAKPDRNTEAFF. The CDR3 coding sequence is TGTGCCAGCAGCGCAAAGCCGGACAGGAACACTGAAGCTTTCTTT.

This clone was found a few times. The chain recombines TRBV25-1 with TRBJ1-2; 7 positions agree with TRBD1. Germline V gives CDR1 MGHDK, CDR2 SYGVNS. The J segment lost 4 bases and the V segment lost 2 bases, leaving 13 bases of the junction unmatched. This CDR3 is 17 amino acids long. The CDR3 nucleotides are TGTGCCAGCAGTGAAAGTTTCGCGGGAAGGGGGCTCTATGGCTACACCTTC. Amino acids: CASSESFAGRGLYGYTF.

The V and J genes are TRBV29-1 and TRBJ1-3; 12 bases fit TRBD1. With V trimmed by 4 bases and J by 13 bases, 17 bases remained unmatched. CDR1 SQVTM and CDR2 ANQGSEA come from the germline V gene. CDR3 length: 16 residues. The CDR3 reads CSVVPGTGQGAGTIYF. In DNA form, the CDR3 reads TGCAGCGTTGTGCCGGGGACGGGACAGGGGGCAGGCACTATATATTTT.

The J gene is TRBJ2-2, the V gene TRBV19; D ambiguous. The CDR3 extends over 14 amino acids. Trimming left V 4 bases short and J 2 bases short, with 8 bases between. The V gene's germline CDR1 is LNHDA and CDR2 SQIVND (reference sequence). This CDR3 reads CASSTLSNTGELFF. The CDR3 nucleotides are TGTGCCAGTAGTACTCTGTCTAACACCGGGGAGCTGTTTTTT. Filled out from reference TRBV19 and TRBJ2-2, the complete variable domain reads DGGITQSPKYLFRKEGQNVTLSCEQNLNHDAMYWYRQDPGQGLRLIYYSQIVNDFQKGDIAEGYSVSREKKESFPLTVTSAQKNPTAFYLCASSTLSNTGELFFGEGSRLTVL.

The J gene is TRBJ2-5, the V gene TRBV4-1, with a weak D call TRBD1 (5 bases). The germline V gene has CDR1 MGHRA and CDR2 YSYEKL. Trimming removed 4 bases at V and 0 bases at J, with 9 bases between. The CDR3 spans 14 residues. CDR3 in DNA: TGCGCCAGCAGCCCTACAGGTTACCAAGAGACCCAGTACTTC. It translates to CASSPTGYQETQYF.

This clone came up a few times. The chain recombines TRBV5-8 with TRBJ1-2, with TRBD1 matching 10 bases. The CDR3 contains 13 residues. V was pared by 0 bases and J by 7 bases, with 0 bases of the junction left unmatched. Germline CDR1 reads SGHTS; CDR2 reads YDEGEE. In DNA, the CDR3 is TGTGCCAGCAGCTTGGGACAGGGGGCTGGCTACACCTTC. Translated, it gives CASSLGQGAGYTF.

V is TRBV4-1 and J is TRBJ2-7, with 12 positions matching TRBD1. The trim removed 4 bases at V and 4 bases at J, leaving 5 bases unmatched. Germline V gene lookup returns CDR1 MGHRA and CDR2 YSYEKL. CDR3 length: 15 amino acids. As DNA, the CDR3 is TGCGCCAGCAGCCCTGGGACAGGGGGCGGTTACGAGCAGTACTTC. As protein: CASSPGTGGGYEQYF.

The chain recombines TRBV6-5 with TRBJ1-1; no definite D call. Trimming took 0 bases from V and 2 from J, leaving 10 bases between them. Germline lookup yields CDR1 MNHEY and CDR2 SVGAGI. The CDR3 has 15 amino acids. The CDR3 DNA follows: TGTGCCAGCAGTTACTCGAGGTCCGTTAACACTGAAGCTTTCTTT. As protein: CASSYSRSVNTEAFF.

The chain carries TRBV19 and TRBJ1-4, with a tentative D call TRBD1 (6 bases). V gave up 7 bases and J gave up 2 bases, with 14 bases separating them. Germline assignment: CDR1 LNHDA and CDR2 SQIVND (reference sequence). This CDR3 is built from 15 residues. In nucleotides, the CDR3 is TGTGCCAGTAAGGGGGTTGGGGCTACTAATGAAAAACTGTTTTTT. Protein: CASKGVGATNEKLFF.

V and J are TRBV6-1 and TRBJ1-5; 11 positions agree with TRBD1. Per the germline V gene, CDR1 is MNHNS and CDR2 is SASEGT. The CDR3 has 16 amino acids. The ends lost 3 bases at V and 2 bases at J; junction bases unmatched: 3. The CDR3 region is CASSEGTGGGNQPQHF. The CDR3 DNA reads TGTGCCAGCAGTGAGGGGACAGGGGGAGGCAATCAGCCCCAGCATTTT.

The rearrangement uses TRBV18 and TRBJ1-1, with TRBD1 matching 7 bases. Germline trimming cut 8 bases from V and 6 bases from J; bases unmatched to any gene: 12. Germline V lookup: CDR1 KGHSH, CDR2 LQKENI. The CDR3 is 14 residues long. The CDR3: CASAPRQGEAEAFF. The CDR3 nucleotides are TGTGCCAGCGCCCCGCGGCAGGGGGAAGCTGAAGCTTTCTTT.

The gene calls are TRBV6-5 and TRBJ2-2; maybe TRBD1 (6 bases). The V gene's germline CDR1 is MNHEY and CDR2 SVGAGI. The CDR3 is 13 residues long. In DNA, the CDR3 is TGTCCAATCAGCAGGGGTGGGACCGGGGAGCTGTTTTTT. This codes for CPISRGGTGELFF.

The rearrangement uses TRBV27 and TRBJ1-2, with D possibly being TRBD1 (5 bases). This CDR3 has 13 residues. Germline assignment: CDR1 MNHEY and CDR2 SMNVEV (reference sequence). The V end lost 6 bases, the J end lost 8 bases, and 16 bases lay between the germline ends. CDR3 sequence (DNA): TGTGCCAGCAGCCTGGTGGGGGGGGAAGGCTACACCTTC. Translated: CASSLVGGEGYTF.

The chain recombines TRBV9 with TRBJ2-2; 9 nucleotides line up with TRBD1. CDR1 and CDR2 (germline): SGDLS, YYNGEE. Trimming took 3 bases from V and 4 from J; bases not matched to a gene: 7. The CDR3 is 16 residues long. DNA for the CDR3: TGTGCCAGCAGCGAGAAGGGACAGGGAGTCACCGGGGAGCTGTTTTTT. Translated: CASSEKGQGVTGELFF.

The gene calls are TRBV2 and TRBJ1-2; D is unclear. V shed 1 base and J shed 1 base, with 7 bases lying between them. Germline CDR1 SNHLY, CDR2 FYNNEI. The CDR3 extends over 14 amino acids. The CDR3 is CASSEDLFNYGYTF. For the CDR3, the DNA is TGTGCCAGCAGTGAAGATCTCTTTAACTATGGCTACACCTTC.

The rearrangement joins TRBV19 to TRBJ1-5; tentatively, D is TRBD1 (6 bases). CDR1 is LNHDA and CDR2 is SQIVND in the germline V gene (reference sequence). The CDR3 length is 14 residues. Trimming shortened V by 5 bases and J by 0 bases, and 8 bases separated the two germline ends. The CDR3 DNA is TGTGCCAGTAGTTCACAGGGTAGCAATCAGCCCCAGCATTTT. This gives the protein CASSSQGSNQPQHF.

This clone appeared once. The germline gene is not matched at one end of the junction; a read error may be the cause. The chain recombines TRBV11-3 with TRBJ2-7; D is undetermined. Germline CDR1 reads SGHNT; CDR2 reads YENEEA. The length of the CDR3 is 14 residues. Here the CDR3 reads CASSSDAGSNEQYF. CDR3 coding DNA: TGTGCCAGCAGCTCCGACGCAGGCTCCAACGAGCAGTACTTC.

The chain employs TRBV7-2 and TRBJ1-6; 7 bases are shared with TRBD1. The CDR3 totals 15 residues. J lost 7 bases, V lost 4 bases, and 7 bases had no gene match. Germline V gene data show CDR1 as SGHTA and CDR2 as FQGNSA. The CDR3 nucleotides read TGTGCCAGCAGCTCTCAGGGGGGTTTCAATTCACCCCTCCACTTT. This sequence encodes CASSSQGGFNSPLHF. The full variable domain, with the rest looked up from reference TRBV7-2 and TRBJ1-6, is GAGVSQSPSNKVTEKGKDVELRCDPISGHTALYWYRQSLGQGLEFLIYFQGNSAPDKSGLPSDRFSAERTGGSVSTLTIQRTQQEDSAVYLCASSSQGGFNSPLHFGNGTRLTVT.

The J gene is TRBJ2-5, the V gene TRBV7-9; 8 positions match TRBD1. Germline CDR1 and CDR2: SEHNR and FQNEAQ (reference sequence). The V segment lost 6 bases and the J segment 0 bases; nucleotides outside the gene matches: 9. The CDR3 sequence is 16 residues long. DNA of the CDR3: TGTGCCAGCAGGGCCCGGGACAGGACGTACCAAGAGACCCAGTACTTC. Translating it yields CASRARDRTYQETQYF.